The present TCR beta chain was sequenced within a study of cytomegalovirus exposure and HLA in healthy donors. Study-level results: Around 160 TCR beta chains were listed as cytomegalovirus-associated.

The CDR3 spans 13 residues. V lost 4 bases and J 4 bases, leaving 5 bases between the germline ends. Per the germline V gene, CDR1 is PRHDT and CDR2 is FYEKMQ (reference sequence). In this sample, this clone turned up once. Antigen unknown. PCR used 60 Vbeta primers and 13 Jbeta primers. Sequencing was performed with immunoSEQ multiplex PCR; in TCRdb, only in-frame clones are kept and a portion is missing. The sample gives over 70,000 clones, 70% to 85% of which show up once; more than 20% is in the top ten. The source is a man aged 30 to 45 in good health and CMV-seropositive. This chain uses TRBV13 with TRBJ1-6, with D unclear. Sequenced sample: PBMCs. In nucleotides, the CDR3 is TGTGCCAGCAGCTCCGGGTATAATTCACCCCTCCACTTT. Translated, it gives CASSSGYNSPLHF. The full variable domain, in which reference TRBV13 and TRBJ1-6 provide the parts outside the CDR3, is AAGVIQSPRHLIKEKRETATLKCYPIPRHDTVYWYQQGPGQDPQFLISFYEKMQSDKGSIPDRFSAQQFSDYHSELNMSSLELGDSALYFCASSSGYNSPLHFGNGTRLTVT.